The clone carrying this T cell receptor (beta chain) is a singleton in its sample. Its antigen is still unknown. Produced via immunoSEQ multiplex PCR; TCRdb's table is partial and in-frame only. The sample carries around 120,000 clones, around 89% recorded once. No infections or other immune events were documented during collection. The record originates from a study of identifying expanded T cells in peripheral blood. Study conclusions and caveats: Variance in clone template counts between roughly 2-week samples significantly increased with total template count across all healthy donors. About 1.2 clones differed between technical replicates, versus approximately 16 and 19 over time.

Deletions cut 4 bases from V and 7 bases from J, with 21 bases between. Per germline, CDR1 SGHNT and CDR2 YYREEE (reference sequence). The CDR3 sequence is 16 residues long. The TCR comes from a person between 18 and 69 years old in good health. The specimen was blood. The genes are TRBV5-4 and TRBJ1-5; D may be TRBD1 (5 bases). The CDR3 here is CASSRFMGPGGQPQHF. Written as DNA, the CDR3 is TGTGCCAGCAGCCGATTCATGGGGCCGGGGGGACAGCCCCAGCATTTT.